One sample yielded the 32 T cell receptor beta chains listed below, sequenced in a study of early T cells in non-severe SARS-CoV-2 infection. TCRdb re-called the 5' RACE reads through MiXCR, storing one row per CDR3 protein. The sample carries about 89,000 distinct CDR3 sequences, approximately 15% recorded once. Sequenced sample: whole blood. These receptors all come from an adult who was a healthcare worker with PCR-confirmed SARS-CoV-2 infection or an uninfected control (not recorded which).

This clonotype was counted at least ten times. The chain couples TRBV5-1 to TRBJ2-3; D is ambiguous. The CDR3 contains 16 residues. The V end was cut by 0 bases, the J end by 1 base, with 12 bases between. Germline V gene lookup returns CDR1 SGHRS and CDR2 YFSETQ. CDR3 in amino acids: CASSLAAASRTDTQYF. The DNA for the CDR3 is TGCGCCAGCAGCTTGGCCGCGGCTTCCCGCACAGATACGCAGTATTTT.

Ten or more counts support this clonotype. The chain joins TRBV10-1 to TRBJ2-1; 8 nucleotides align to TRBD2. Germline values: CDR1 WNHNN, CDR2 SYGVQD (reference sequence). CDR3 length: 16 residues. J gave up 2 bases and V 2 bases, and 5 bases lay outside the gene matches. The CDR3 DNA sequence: TGCGCCAGCAGTGAGGGAAGGCGGGGGGCCTACAATGAGCAGTTCTTC. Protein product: CASSEGRRGAYNEQFF.

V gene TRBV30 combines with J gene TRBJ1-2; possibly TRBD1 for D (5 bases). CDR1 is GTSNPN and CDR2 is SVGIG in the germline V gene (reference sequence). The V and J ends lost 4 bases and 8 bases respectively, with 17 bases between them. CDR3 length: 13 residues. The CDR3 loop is CAWTRQTPYGYTF. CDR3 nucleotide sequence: TGTGCCTGGACAAGACAGACCCCTTACGGCTACACCTTC.

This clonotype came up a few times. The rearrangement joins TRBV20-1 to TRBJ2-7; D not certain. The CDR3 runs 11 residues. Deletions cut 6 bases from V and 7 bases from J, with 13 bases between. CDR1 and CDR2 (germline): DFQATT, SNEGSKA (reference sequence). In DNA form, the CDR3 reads TGCAGTGCGCCCTGGGGAAAGGAGCAGTACGTC. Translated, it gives CSAPWGKEQYV.

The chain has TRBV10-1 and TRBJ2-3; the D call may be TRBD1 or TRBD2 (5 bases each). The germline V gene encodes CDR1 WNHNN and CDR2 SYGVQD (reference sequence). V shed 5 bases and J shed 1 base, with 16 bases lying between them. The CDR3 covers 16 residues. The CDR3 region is CASSPAGTGRTDTQYF. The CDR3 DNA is TGCGCCAGCAGTCCCGCCGGGACGGGGCGCACAGATACGCAGTATTTT.

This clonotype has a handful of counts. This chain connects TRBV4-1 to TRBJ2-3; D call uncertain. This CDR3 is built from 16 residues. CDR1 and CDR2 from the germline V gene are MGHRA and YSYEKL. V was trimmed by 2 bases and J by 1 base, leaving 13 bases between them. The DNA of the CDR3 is TGCGCCAGCAGCCAACCAGGTGGTGGGGGCACAGATACGCAGTATTTT. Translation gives CASSQPGGGGTDTQYF.

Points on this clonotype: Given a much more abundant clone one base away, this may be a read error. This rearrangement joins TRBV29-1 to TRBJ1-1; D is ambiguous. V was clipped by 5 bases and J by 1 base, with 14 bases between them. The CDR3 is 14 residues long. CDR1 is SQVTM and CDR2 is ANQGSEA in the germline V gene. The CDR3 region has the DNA TGCAGCGTTAGAGTTCGGGGAGGGAACACTGAAGCTTTCTTT. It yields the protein CSVRVRGGNTEAFF.

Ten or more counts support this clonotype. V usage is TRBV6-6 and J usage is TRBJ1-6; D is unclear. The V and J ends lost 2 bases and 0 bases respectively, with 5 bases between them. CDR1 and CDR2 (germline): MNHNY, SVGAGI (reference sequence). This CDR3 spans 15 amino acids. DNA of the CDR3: TGTGCCAGCAGTTACACAGACTCCTATAATTCACCCCTCCACTTT. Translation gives CASSYTDSYNSPLHF.

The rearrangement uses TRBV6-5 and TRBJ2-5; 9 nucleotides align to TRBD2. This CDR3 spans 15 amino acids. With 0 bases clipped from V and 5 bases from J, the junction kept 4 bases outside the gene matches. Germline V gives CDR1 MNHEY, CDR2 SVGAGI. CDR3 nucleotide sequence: TGTGCCAGCAGTTACTCGGGCGGGGGGGCGGAGACCCAGTACTTC. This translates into CASSYSGGGAETQYF.

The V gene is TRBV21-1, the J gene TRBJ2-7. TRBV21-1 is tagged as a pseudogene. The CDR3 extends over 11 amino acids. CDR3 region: CVSSLFYEQYV. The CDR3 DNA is TGTGTCAGCAGCCTTTTTTACGAGCAGTACGTC.

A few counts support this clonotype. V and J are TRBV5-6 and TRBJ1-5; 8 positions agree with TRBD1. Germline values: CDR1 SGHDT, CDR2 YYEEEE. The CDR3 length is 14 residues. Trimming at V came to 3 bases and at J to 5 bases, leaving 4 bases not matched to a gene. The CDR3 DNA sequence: TGTGCCAGCAGCTCAGACAGGGGCCATCAGCCCCAGCATTTT. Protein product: CASSSDRGHQPQHF.

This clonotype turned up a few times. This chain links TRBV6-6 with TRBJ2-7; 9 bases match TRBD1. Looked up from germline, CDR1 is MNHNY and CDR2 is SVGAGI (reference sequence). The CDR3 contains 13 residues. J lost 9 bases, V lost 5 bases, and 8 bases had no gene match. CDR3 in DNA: TGTGCCAGCAGTCCTGACAGGGGGTTCGGGCAGTACGTC. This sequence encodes CASSPDRGFGQYV.

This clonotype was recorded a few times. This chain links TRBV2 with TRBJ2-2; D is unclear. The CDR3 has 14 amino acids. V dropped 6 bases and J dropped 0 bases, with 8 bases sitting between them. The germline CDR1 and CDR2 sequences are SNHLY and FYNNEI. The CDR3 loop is CASSLSANTGELFF. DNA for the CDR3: TGTGCCAGCAGCCTGTCCGCGAACACCGGGGAGCTGTTTTTT.

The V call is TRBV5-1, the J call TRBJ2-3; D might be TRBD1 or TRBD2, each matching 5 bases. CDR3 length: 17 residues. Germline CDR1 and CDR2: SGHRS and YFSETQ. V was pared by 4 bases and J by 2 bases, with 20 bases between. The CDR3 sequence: CASSVRGRAPFTDTQYF. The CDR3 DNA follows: TGCGCCAGCAGCGTGAGGGGACGGGCCCCTTTCACAGATACGCAGTATTTT.

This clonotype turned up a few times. CDR3 in amino acids: CASSLDPGTVDSPLHF. For the CDR3, the DNA is TGTGCCAGCAGCTTGGACCCCGGGACAGTAGATTCACCCCTCCACTTT. The chain carries TRBV5-4 and TRBJ1-6, with TRBD1 matching over 7 bases. The CDR3 covers 16 residues. Trimming cost V 0 bases and J 8 bases; bases outside gene matches: 8. Germline CDR1 is SGHNT and CDR2 is YYREEE (reference sequence).

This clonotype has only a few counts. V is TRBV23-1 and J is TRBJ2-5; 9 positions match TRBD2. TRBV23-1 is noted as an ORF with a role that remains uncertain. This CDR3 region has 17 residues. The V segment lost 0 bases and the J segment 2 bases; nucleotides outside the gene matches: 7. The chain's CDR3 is CASSQSRVAGEQETQYF. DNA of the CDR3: TGCGCCAGCAGTCAATCGCGGGTAGCGGGGGAGCAAGAGACCCAGTACTTC.

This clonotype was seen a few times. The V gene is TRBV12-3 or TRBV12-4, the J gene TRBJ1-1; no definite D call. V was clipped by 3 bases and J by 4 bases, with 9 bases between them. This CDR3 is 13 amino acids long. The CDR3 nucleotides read TGTGCCAGCAGTTTCATCCCCCCCACTGAAGCTTTCTTT. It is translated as CASSFIPPTEAFF.

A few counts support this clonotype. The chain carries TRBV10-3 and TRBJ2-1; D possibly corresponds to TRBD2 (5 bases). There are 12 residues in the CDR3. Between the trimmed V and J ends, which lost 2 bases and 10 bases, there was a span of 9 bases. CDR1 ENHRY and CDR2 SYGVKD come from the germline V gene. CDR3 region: CAISELRGEQFF. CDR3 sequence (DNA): TGTGCCATCAGTGAGCTCCGCGGGGAGCAGTTCTTC.

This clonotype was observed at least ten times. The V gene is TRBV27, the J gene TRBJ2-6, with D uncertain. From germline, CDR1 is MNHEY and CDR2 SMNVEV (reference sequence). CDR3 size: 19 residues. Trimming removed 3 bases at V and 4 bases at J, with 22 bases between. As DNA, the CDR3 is TGTGCCAGCAGTTTCGATGCGGTGGGTCGTCGCGCCGGGGCCAACGTCCTGACTTTC. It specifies CASSFDAVGRRAGANVLTF.

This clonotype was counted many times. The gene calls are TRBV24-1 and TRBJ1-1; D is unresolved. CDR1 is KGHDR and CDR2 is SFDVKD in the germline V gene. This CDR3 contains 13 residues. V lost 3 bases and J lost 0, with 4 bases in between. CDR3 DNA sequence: TGTGCCACCAGTGATACGGTGAACACTGAAGCTTTCTTT. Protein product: CATSDTVNTEAFF.

The CDR3 sequence: CSVEPLGGGSTEAFF. The CDR3 DNA follows: TGCAGCGTTGAGCCTTTAGGGGGGGGGAGCACTGAAGCTTTCTTT. The J gene is TRBJ1-1, the V gene TRBV29-1; D perhaps matches TRBD1 (6 bases). Germline CDR1 is SQVTM and CDR2 is ANQGSEA. The CDR3 sequence is 15 residues long. The V gene lost 3 bases and the J gene lost 4 bases, with 18 bases spanning the gap.

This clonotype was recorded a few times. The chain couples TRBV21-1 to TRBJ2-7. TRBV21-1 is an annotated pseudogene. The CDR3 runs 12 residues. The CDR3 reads CASIQRSGEQYV. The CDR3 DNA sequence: TGTGCCAGCATTCAACGGTCGGGGGAGCAGTACGTC.

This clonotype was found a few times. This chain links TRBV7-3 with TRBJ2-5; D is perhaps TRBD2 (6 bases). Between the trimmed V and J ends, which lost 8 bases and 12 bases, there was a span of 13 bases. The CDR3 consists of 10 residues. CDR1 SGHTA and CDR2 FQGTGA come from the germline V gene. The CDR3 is CASLAGLKYF. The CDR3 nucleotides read TGTGCCAGCTTGGCGGGGCTGAAGTACTTC.

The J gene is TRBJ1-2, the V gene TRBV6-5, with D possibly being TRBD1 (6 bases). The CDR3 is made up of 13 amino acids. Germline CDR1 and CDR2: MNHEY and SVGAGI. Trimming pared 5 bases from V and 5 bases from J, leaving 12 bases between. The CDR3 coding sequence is TGTGCCAGCAGTAACGGACAGCCTTATGGCTACACCTTC. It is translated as CASSNGQPYGYTF.

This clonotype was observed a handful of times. The CDR3 DNA reads TGTGCCAGCAGTGAATACAGGGGGCCACCGACCGGGGAGCTGTTTTTT. Translated, it gives CASSEYRGPPTGELFF. The V gene is TRBV2, the J gene TRBJ2-2; 9 bases agree with TRBD1. Looked up from germline, CDR1 is SNHLY and CDR2 is FYNNEI. The V and J ends lost 2 bases and 5 bases, in that order; junction bases with no gene match: 6. The CDR3 covers 16 residues.

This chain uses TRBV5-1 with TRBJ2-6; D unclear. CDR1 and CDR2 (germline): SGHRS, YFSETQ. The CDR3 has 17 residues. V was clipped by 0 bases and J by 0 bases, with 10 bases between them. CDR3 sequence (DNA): TGCGCCAGCAGCTTGGCCCCCTCCCTCTCTGGGGCCAACGTCCTGACTTTC. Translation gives CASSLAPSLSGANVLTF.

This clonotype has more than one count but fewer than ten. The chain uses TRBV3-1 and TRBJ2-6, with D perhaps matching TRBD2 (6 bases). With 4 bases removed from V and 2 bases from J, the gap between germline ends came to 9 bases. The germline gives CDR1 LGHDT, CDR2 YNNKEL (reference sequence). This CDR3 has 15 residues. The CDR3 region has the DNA TGTGCCAGCAGCCGGGGGGTGGCTGGGGCCAACGTCCTGACTTTC. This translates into CASSRGVAGANVLTF.

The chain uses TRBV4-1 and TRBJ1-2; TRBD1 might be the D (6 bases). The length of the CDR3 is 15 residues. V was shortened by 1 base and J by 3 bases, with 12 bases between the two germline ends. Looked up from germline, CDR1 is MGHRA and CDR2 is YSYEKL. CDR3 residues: CASSQADRDHYGYTF. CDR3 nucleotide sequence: TGCGCCAGCAGCCAAGCGGACAGAGACCACTATGGCTACACCTTC.

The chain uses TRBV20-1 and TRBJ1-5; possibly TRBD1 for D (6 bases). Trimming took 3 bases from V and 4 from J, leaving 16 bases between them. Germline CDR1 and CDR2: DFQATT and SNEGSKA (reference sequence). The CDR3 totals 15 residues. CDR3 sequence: CSASPGGAENQPQHF. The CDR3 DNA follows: TGCAGTGCTAGCCCCGGGGGGGCGGAAAATCAGCCCCAGCATTTT.

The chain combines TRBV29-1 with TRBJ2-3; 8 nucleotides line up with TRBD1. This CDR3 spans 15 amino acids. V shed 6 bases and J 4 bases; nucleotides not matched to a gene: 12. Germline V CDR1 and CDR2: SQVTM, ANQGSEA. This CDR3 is CSVPSPRGPADTQYF. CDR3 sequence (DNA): TGCAGCGTGCCCTCCCCCAGGGGGCCCGCAGATACGCAGTATTTT.

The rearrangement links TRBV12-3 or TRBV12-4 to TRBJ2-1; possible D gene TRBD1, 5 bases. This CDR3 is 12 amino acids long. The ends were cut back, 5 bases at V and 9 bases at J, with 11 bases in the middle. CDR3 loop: CASSTGSSEQFF. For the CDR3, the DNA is TGTGCCAGCAGTACAGGATCGAGTGAGCAGTTCTTC.

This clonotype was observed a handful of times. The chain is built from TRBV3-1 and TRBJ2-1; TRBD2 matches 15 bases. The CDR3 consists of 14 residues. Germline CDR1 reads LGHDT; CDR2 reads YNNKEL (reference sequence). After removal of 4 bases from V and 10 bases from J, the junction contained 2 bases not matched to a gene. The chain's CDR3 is CASSPGTSGGEQFF. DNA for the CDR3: TGTGCCAGCAGCCCTGGGACTAGCGGGGGGGAGCAGTTCTTC.